The source of this T cell receptor (beta chain) is a study of T cell responses to AZD1222 COVID-19 vaccine. Study findings and constraints: Repertoires were sampled only after the peak T cell response. The study identified only five or six AZD1222 recipients as seropositive at baseline.

Method: immunoSEQ multiplex PCR; TCRdb's copy keeps in-frame clones and lacks some. The table shows 100,000 to 150,000 clones, with roughly 85% occurring only once. The CDR3 is made up of 16 amino acids. V lost 0 bases and J lost 0, with 11 bases in between. Per the germline V gene, CDR1 is LGHNA and CDR2 is YNFKEQ. With respect to this clone: No antigen is known for it.

This TCR came from an adult who received the MenACWY meningococcal vaccine as a control. The chain carries TRBV4-2 and TRBJ1-1, with D unresolved. Sequences were derived from peripheral blood, sampled 28 days after the second dose of the MenACWY control vaccine. CDR3 amino acids: CASSQDSGPLNTEAFF. Here the CDR3 DNA reads TGTGCCAGCAGCCAAGATTCTGGACCCCTGAACACTGAAGCTTTCTTT.